Only a few counts were recorded for the clone carrying this T cell receptor beta chain. With 3 bases removed from V and 14 bases from J, the gap between germline ends came to 17 bases. The CDR3 totals 13 residues. Per germline, CDR1 SGHAT and CDR2 FQNNGV. The sample is drawn from a study of early T cells in non-severe SARS-CoV-2 infection. Individual cDNA molecules were tagged with unique molecular identifiers, the study reported. Via MiXCR, TCRdb re-called the 5' RACE reads, giving one row per CDR3 protein. The sample has 95,000 to 110,000 distinct CDR3 sequences; over 8.5% are singletons. The specimen sequenced was whole blood. The origin of this receptor is an adult who was a healthcare worker with PCR-confirmed SARS-CoV-2 infection or an uninfected control (not recorded which). The chain links TRBV11-2 to TRBJ2-1; maybe TRBD2 (6 bases). The CDR3 protein is CASSFRETSFKFF. In nucleotides, the CDR3 is TGTGCCAGCAGCTTTAGAGAAACTAGCTTTAAGTTCTTC.